The rows below give T cell receptor beta chains drawn from one sample of a study of T cells in Graves' hyperthyroidism and ophthalmopathy. TCRdb ran MiXCR on the multiplex PCR reads and lists one entry per CDR3 protein. The sample yields roughly 530,000 distinct CDR3 sequences, approximately 17% seen once. Sequenced sample: blood. The receptors stem from a woman aged 18-29 years with Graves' ophthalmopathy. Each CDR3 is given with its conserved first and last residue. Each record gives: CDR3 DNA, CDR3 protein, D gene, clone size, J gene, V gene. D genes are given only for firm matches. Expanded clones are given a class, and other clones once, few, many or no size at all.

CDR3nt: TGTGCCAGCAGCGTGACAGGGCCTAACTATGGCTACACCTTC; CDR3aa: CASSVTGPNYGYTF; d_gene: TRBD1; abundance: NA; j_gene: TRBJ1-2; v_gene: TRBV9
CDR3nt: TGTGCCAGCAGAGGCCTCGACAGGGTCAATCAGCCCCAGCATTTT; CDR3aa: CASRGLDRVNQPQHF; d_gene: TRBD1; abundance: many; j_gene: TRBJ1-5; v_gene: TRBV27
CDR3nt: TGTGCCAGCAGCTCGGATCCTACCCTACACAATGAGCAGTTCTTC; CDR3aa: CASSSDPTLHNEQFF; d_gene: NA; abundance: many; j_gene: TRBJ2-1; v_gene: TRBV7-2
CDR3nt: TGCGCCAGCAGCCAGGGACATTACTCCTACGAGCAGTACTTC; CDR3aa: CASSQGHYSYEQYF; d_gene: NA; abundance: NA; j_gene: TRBJ2-7; v_gene: TRBV5-1
CDR3nt: TGCAGTGGCCCACTAGCGGAGAAAGGGGATACGCAGTATTTT; CDR3aa: CSGPLAEKGDTQYF; d_gene: TRBD2; abundance: many; j_gene: TRBJ2-3; v_gene: TRBV20-1
CDR3nt: TGTGCCAGCAGCCCGGGACTATACACAGATACGCAGTATTTT; CDR3aa: CASSPGLYTDTQYF; d_gene: TRBD2; abundance: many; j_gene: TRBJ2-3; v_gene: TRBV11-2
CDR3nt: TGTGCCAGCAGCCAAAAAAGGGACTCATGGAAGCAGTTCTTC; CDR3aa: CASSQKRDSWKQFF; d_gene: NA; abundance: many; j_gene: TRBJ2-1; v_gene: TRBV3-1
CDR3nt: TGTGCCTGGAGTGTAGGGGGCACTGAAGCTTTCTTT; CDR3aa: CAWSVGGTEAFF; d_gene: NA; abundance: many; j_gene: TRBJ1-1; v_gene: TRBV30
CDR3nt: TGTGCCAGCAGTTACTCTTCCCCGTCGGGGGCCTCTGAAGCTTTCTTT; CDR3aa: CASSYSSPSGASEAFF; d_gene: NA; abundance: few; j_gene: TRBJ1-1; v_gene: TRBV6-6
CDR3nt: TGTGCCAGCAGTTTAACGGCCAGCGGGAGGGTTTCCCTCACAGATACGCAGTATTTT; CDR3aa: CASSLTASGRVSLTDTQYF; d_gene: TRBD2; abundance: many; j_gene: TRBJ2-3; v_gene: TRBV28
CDR3nt: TGTGCCAGCAGCAGGGGACTCGAGCAGTACTTC; CDR3aa: CASSRGLEQYF; d_gene: NA; abundance: NA; j_gene: TRBJ2-7; v_gene: TRBV7-2
CDR3nt: TGTGCCAGCAGTCCGGGACTAGCGCCCACCGGGGAGCTGTTTTTT; CDR3aa: CASSPGLAPTGELFF; d_gene: TRBD2; abundance: many; j_gene: TRBJ2-2; v_gene: TRBV7-9